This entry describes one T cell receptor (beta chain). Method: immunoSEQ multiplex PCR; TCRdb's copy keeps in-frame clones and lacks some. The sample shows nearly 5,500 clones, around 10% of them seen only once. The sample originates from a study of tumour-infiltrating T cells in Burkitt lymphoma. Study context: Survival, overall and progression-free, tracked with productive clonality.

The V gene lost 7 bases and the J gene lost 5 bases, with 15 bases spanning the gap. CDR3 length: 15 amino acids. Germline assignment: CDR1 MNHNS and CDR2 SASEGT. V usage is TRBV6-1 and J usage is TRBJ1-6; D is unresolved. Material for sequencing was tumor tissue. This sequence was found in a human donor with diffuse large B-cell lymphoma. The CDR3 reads CASNTHGSDNSPLHF. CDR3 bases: TGTGCCAGCAACACACACGGGTCGGATAATTCACCCCTCCACTTT.